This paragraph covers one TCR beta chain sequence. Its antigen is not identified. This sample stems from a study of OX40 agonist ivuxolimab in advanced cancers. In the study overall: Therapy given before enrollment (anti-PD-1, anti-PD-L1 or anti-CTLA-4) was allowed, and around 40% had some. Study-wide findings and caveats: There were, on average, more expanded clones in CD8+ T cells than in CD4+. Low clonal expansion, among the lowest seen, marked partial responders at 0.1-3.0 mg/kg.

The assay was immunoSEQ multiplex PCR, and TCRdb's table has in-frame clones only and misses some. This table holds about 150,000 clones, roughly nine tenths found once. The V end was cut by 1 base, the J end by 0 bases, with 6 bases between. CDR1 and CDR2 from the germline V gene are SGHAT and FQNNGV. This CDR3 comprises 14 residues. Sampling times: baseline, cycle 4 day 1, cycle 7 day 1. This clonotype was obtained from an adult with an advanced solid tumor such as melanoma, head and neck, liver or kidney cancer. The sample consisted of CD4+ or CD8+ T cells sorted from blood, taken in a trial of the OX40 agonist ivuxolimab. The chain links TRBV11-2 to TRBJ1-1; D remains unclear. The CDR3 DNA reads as TGTGCCAGCAGCTTAGTGAGCCTGAACACTGAAGCTTTCTTT. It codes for CASSLVSLNTEAFF.